This section outlines one T cell receptor beta chain sequence together with its context. The sample has other DNA sequences that encode this CDR3 too. After removal of 4 bases from V and 1 base from J, the junction contained 3 bases not matched to a gene. CDR1 is PRHDT and CDR2 is FYEKMQ in the germline V gene (reference sequence). This CDR3 spans 15 amino acids. Naive CD8 cells lacked CD45RO, underwent positive selection for CCR7 and left out terminally differentiated effector memory CD45RA+ cells. The table came from immunoSEQ multiplex PCR; TCRdb's copy has only in-frame clones and leaves some out. The table has around 2,000,000 clones, just under 95% seen once. This entry belongs to a study of shared clonotypes between healthy human individuals.

Source material: naive CD8+ T cells sorted from blood. This clonotype was sampled from a man between 18 and 29 years old in good health. The chain uses TRBV13 and TRBJ2-7, with TRBD2 identical over 11 bases. The CDR3 protein is CASSSTSGRSYEQYF. Written as DNA, the CDR3 is TGTGCCAGCAGCTCAACTAGCGGGAGATCCTACGAGCAGTACTTC.